Listed here is a single T cell receptor (beta chain). This specimen comes from a study of CD8 T cells in Susac syndrome. An amount of RNA that ranged from roughly 0.5 to 1 ug was reverse transcribed with random hexamers. Each CDR3 protein is one row after TCRdb ran MiXCR on the immunoSEQ multiplex PCR reads. The profile shows 330,000 or so distinct CDR3 sequences, 89% of them singletons. This CDR3 spans 16 amino acids. The germline CDR1 and CDR2 sequences are PRHDT and FYEKMQ (reference sequence). The V gene lost 3 bases and the J gene lost 4 bases, with 19 bases spanning the gap. This clonotype was obtained from a human donor with multiple sclerosis. The chain recombines TRBV13 with TRBJ2-7; possible D gene TRBD2, 5 bases. Sequencing was performed on CD8+ T cells from PBMCs. CDR3 nucleotide sequence: TGTGCCAGCAGCTTTATCGAGGGTCAGCACGAATACGAGCAGTACTTC. Amino acid sequence: CASSFIEGQHEYEQYF.